This TCR beta chain was recorded in a study of blood T cell repertoires in COVID-19. Germline-derived CDR1 and CDR2 are LGHNA and YNFKEQ. The CDR3 totals 18 residues. V shed 0 bases, J shed 7 bases, and the junction held 10 bases outside the gene matches. Authors' analysis steps: Estimates of nucleated cell counts were drawn from the amplification of reference gene primers. TCRdb's table, derived via immunoSEQ multiplex PCR, lists solely in-frame clones and lacks some. V and J calls and clone size follow that table, whereas D and trimming were derived from the DNA. This sample has roughly 220,000 clones, with approximately 86% found just once.

The sample consisted of PBMCs or T cells enriched from blood (not recorded which). The clonotype comes from a middle-aged woman with acute COVID-19. The genes are TRBV4-2 and TRBJ2-1, with 12 bases identical to TRBD2. The CDR3 region is CASSQEPLASGRVNEQFF. The CDR3 nucleotides are TGTGCCAGCAGCCAAGAACCTTTAGCTAGCGGGAGGGTAAATGAGCAGTTCTTC.